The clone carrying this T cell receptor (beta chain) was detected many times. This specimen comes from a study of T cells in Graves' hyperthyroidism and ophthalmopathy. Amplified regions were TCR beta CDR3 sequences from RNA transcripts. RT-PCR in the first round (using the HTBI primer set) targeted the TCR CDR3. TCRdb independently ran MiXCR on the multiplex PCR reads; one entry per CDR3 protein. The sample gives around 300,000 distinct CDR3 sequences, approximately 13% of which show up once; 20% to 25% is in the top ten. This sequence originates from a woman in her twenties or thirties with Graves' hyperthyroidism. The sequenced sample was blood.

The CDR3: CASSPFGGNSPLHF. The CDR3 DNA follows: TGTGCCAGCAGCCCTTTTGGGGGTAATTCACCCCTCCACTTT. The rearrangement joins TRBV12-3 or TRBV12-4 to TRBJ1-6; TRBD1 is a possible D gene (5 bases). The length of the CDR3 is 14 residues. The V and J ends lost 6 bases and 6 bases respectively, with 12 bases between them.